This T cell receptor (beta chain) emerged from a study of shared clonotypes between healthy human individuals. Study outcomes and limitations: Non-shared clonotypes displayed generation probabilities falling below those of clonotypes present in all four donors.

CDR1 SGHTA and CDR2 FQGNSA come from the germline V gene. The CDR3 consists of 15 residues. Trimming took 1 base from V and 7 from J; bases not matched to a gene: 9. Regarding this clone: Its antigen is undetermined.

Sequencing used immunoSEQ multiplex PCR; TCRdb keeps in-frame clones, though not all of them. This table has nearly 1 million clones, around three quarters appearing once. The TCR originated in a man aged 18 to 30 in good health. This sequence joins TRBV7-2 and TRBJ2-7, with 8 bases matching TRBD2. The sequenced sample was memory CD4+ T cells sorted from blood. The subset denotes: CD45RA-negative fraction. The CDR3: CASSLGGAGGREQYF. The DNA for the CDR3 is TGTGCCAGCAGCTTAGGTGGGGCGGGAGGAAGGGAGCAGTACTTC.